Below are 17 T cell receptor beta chains sequenced from a single sample in a study of cytomegalovirus exposure and HLA in healthy donors. The PCR contained 60 Vbeta and 13 Jbeta primers. Profiled with immunoSEQ multiplex PCR; TCRdb holds only in-frame clones, not every one. Among 70,000 to 90,000 clones listed, 66% were seen once. The sequenced sample was PBMCs. The receptors originated from a man in his forties in good health and CMV-seropositive.

The chain employs TRBV27 and TRBJ1-4; perhaps TRBD1 as D (6 bases). With 0 bases removed from V and 8 bases from J, the gap between germline ends came to 13 bases. Germline V gene data show CDR1 as MNHEY and CDR2 as SMNVEV (reference sequence). The CDR3 runs 15 residues. CDR3 sequence reads: CASSLSGTPMEKLFF. CDR3 bases: TGTGCCAGCAGTTTATCCGGGACACCCATGGAAAAACTGTTTTTT.

The chain couples TRBV2 to TRBJ1-2; weak D call: TRBD1 (5 bases). Germline values: CDR1 SNHLY, CDR2 FYNNEI. The V end was cut by 3 bases, the J end by 2 bases, with 10 bases between. The length of the CDR3 is 14 residues. DNA for the CDR3: TGTGCCAGCAGTGACAGGGAGGGAAACTATGGCTACACCTTC. Protein: CASSDREGNYGYTF.

The chain links TRBV4-2 to TRBJ2-7; 12 bases are a match to TRBD2. Germline V lookup: CDR1 LGHNA, CDR2 YNFKEQ. After removal of 0 bases from V and 7 bases from J, the junction contained 7 bases not matched to a gene. There are 16 residues in the CDR3. CDR3 loop: CASSQDSGLAGKEQYF. The CDR3 nucleotides are TGTGCCAGCAGCCAAGATAGCGGACTAGCGGGGAAAGAGCAGTACTTC.

In its sample, this clone was seen once. The junction departs from germline at one end; a sequencing error may be responsible. The chain carries TRBV28 and TRBJ2-1; TRBD1 is a possible D gene (5 bases). The CDR3 is made up of 15 amino acids. CDR1 and CDR2 from the germline V gene are MDHEN and SYDVKM. The CDR3 is CTSSPSDNSYNEQFF. The CDR3 DNA reads as TGTACCAGCAGCCCCTCGGACAACTCCTACAATGAGCAGTTCTTC.

The chain has TRBV5-1 and TRBJ2-3; 9 nucleotides align to TRBD1. From germline, CDR1 is SGHRS and CDR2 YFSETQ. J was trimmed by 3 bases and V by 4 bases; bases with no gene match: 12. The CDR3 covers 17 residues. Here the CDR3 DNA reads TGCGCCAGCAGCCTTGATTACGGGACAGGGAGAACAGATACGCAGTATTTT. Amino acids: CASSLDYGTGRTDTQYF.

J is TRBJ1-4 and V is TRBV15; D call uncertain. The CDR3 has 16 residues. V was shortened by 5 bases and J by 0 bases, with 13 bases between the two germline ends. Germline CDR1 and CDR2: LNHNV and YYDKDF (reference sequence). CDR3 nucleotide sequence: TGTGCCACCAGCGATCTCGCCGGTGCAACTAATGAAAAACTGTTTTTT. It encodes CATSDLAGATNEKLFF.

This clone occurred a few times. The chain combines TRBV5-4 with TRBJ2-1; the match to TRBD2 covers 9 bases. After removal of 4 bases from V and 7 bases from J, the junction contained 9 bases not matched to a gene. CDR3 length equals 15 residues. Germline V CDR1 and CDR2: SGHNT, YYREEE (reference sequence). This CDR3 reads CASSAAGGPGNEQFF. For the CDR3, the DNA is TGTGCCAGCAGCGCAGCGGGGGGACCAGGGAATGAGCAGTTCTTC.

The chain has TRBV30 and TRBJ2-6; 9 bases align to TRBD1. Germline V CDR1 and CDR2: GTSNPN, SVGIG (reference sequence). The ends lost 5 bases at V and 0 bases at J; junction bases unmatched: 8. The CDR3 extends over 17 amino acids. In nucleotides, the CDR3 is TGTGCCTGGGACCCGGGACAGGGTATCTCTGGGGCCAACGTCCTGACTTTC. Protein: CAWDPGQGISGANVLTF.

The table lists this clone with a few counts. DNA of the CDR3: TGTGCCAGCTCGCTCTCCCCCAGCGGGGGGACCGGGGAGCTGTTTTTT. Its translation is CASSLSPSGGTGELFF. The chain is built from TRBV18 and TRBJ2-2, with TRBD2 matching 9 bases. There are 16 residues in the CDR3. Germline lookup yields CDR1 KGHSH and CDR2 LQKENI. V shed 6 bases, J shed 5 bases, and the junction held 10 bases outside the gene matches.

The genes are TRBV7-2 and TRBJ2-3, with 11 nucleotides matching TRBD1. Germline V gives CDR1 SGHTA, CDR2 FQGNSA. Germline trimming cut 2 bases from V and 5 bases from J; bases unmatched to any gene: 6. This CDR3 contains 16 residues. CDR3 bases: TGTGCCAGCAGCTTAAGGACAGGGGGCGATTTAGATACGCAGTATTTT. It encodes CASSLRTGGDLDTQYF.

The J gene is TRBJ1-1, the V gene TRBV11-3; 8 positions agree with TRBD1. Germline CDR1 reads SGHNT; CDR2 reads YENEEA. Trimming cost V 0 bases and J 0 bases; bases outside gene matches: 6. The CDR3 is 17 residues long. The CDR3 region is CASSLEDRVYMNTEAFF. CDR3 sequence (DNA): TGTGCCAGCAGCTTAGAGGACAGGGTCTACATGAACACTGAAGCTTTCTTT.

The genes are TRBV29-1 and TRBJ2-1, with 8 bases lining up with TRBD1. Germline V gives CDR1 SQVTM, CDR2 ANQGSEA. The V segment lost 1 base and the J segment 0 bases; nucleotides outside the gene matches: 2. This CDR3 comprises 15 residues. CDR3 sequence: CSVEGTGSSYNEQFF. The CDR3 coding sequence is TGCAGCGTTGAAGGGACAGGGAGCTCCTACAATGAGCAGTTCTTC.

The chain joins TRBV18 to TRBJ2-7, with TRBD1 identical over 7 bases. After removal of 2 bases from V and 5 bases from J, the junction contained 12 bases not matched to a gene. Per the germline V gene, CDR1 is KGHSH and CDR2 is LQKENI. The CDR3 runs 16 residues. The CDR3 coding sequence is TGTGCCAGCTCACCATCGACAGGGTACGGTCTCAACGAGCAGTACTTC. The encoded protein is CASSPSTGYGLNEQYF.

The genes are TRBV27 and TRBJ2-7, with TRBD1 matching 7 bases. The length of the CDR3 is 15 residues. The germline V gene encodes CDR1 MNHEY and CDR2 SMNVEV (reference sequence). J gave up 4 bases and V 5 bases, and 11 bases lay outside the gene matches. The DNA for the CDR3 is TGTGCCAGCAGTACTATAGGGGGACAGATTTACGAGCAGTACTTC. Amino acids: CASSTIGGQIYEQYF.

This chain links TRBV5-4 with TRBJ2-5, with D maybe TRBD2 (6 bases). V gave up 7 bases and J gave up 5 bases, with 15 bases separating them. CDR3 length: 13 amino acids. Germline V gene sequence: CDR1 SGHNT, CDR2 YYREEE (reference sequence). The CDR3 spells CASFTWGEETQYF. The CDR3 coding sequence is TGTGCCAGCTTCACGTGGGGGGAGGAGACCCAGTACTTC.

This clone was counted between two and nine times. The chain links TRBV6-5 to TRBJ2-7, with D tentatively TRBD2 (5 bases). The CDR3 has 13 amino acids. V was trimmed by 0 bases and J by 6 bases, leaving 9 bases between them. Germline V gives CDR1 MNHEY, CDR2 SVGAGI. CDR3 nucleotides: TGTGCCAGCAGTTACTCGGAGGTGGGCGAGCAGTACTTC. This encodes CASSYSEVGEQYF.

The chain combines TRBV4-1 with TRBJ2-3, with TRBD2 identical over 12 bases. Per germline, CDR1 MGHRA and CDR2 YSYEKL. V lost 2 bases, J lost 0 bases, and 3 bases stayed unmatched. CDR3 length: 17 amino acids. For the CDR3, the DNA is TGCGCCAGCAGCCAACTTGGACTAGCGGGGAGCACAGATACGCAGTATTTT. Its protein is CASSQLGLAGSTDTQYF.